The 2 T cell receptor beta chains below were found in one sample sequenced in a study of T cells in Graves' hyperthyroidism and ophthalmopathy. From RNA transcripts, TCR beta CDR3 regions were amplified. A set of HTBI primers served as the primers for a first-round RT-PCR of the TCR CDR3. From the multiplex PCR reads, TCRdb called clonotypes with MiXCR, one entry per CDR3 protein. The table lists approximately 430,000 distinct CDR3 sequences, approximately 15% of them singletons. Input material: blood. These TCRs come from a woman aged 18-29 years with Graves' hyperthyroidism.

This rearrangement joins TRBV7-2 to TRBJ2-2; D not resolved. Germline CDR1 reads SGHTA; CDR2 reads FQGNSA. There are 14 residues in the CDR3. V lost 1 base, J lost 5 bases, and 8 bases lay in between. The CDR3 loop reads CASSLGPGTGELFF. The CDR3 DNA is TGTGCCAGCAGCTTAGGGCCCGGGACCGGGGAGCTGTTTTTT.

This clonotype was seen ten or more times. The CDR3 DNA is TGTGCCAGCAGTCTCATGGGCGATCAGCCCCAGCATTTT. Translating it yields CASSLMGDQPQHF. The chain joins TRBV6-1 to TRBJ1-5, with D unresolved. The CDR3 is 13 residues long. Trimming stripped 5 bases from V and 5 bases from J, with 10 bases between. Germline V gene lookup returns CDR1 MNHNS and CDR2 SASEGT.